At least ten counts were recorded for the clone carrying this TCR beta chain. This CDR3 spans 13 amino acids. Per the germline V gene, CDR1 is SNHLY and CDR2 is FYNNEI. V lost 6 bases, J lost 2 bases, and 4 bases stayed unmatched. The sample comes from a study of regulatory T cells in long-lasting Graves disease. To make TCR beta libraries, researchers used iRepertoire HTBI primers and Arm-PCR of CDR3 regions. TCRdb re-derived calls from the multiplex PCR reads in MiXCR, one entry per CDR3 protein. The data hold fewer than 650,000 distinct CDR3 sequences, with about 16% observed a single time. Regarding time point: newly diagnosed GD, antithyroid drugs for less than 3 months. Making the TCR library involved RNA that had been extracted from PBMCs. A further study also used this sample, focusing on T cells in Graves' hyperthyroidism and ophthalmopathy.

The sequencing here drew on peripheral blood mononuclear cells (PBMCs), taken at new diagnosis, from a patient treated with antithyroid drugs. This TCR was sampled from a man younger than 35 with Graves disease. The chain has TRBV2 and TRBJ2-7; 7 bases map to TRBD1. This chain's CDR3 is CASSGTEAYEQYF. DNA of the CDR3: TGTGCCAGCAGCGGGACAGAAGCCTACGAGCAGTACTTC.